The 23 T cell receptor beta chains listed next were all sequenced from one sample in a study of T cell changes during pregnancy in multiple sclerosis. Clones were sequenced by immunoSEQ multiplex PCR, and TCRdb holds only the in-frame ones, with some missing. The sample shows approximately 89,000 clones, 94% of them seen only once. The sequencing here drew on peripheral blood, taken in the third trimester of pregnancy. Receptors were obtained from a female donor with multiple sclerosis, enrolled in a pregnancy study.

CDR3 residues: CASSQSPSGAGELFF. For the CDR3, the DNA is TGTGCCAGCAGCCAAAGCCCATCGGGAGCCGGGGAGCTGTTTTTT. The rearrangement joins TRBV11-3 to TRBJ2-2; the D gene is possibly TRBD2 (6 bases). The length of the CDR3 is 15 residues. With 5 bases removed from V and 6 bases from J, the gap between germline ends came to 16 bases. The germline V gene encodes CDR1 SGHNT and CDR2 YENEEA. The complete variable domain, with remaining parts taken from reference TRBV11-3 and TRBJ2-2, reads EAGVVQSPRYKIIEKKQPVAFWCNPISGHNTLYWYLQNLGQGPELLIRYENEEAVDDSQLPKDRFSAERLKGVDSTLKIQPAELGDSAVYLCASSQSPSGAGELFFGEGSRLTVL.

This clone was picked up one time. The genes are TRBV7-2 and TRBJ1-2, with TRBD1 matching over 8 bases. Germline values: CDR1 SGHTA, CDR2 FQGNSA. Unmatched junction bases numbered 7, after V lost 6 bases and J lost 7 bases. The CDR3 contains 13 residues. The CDR3 DNA sequence: TGTGCCAGCAGAACGGACAGGGCGGTTGGCTACACCTTC. Its translation: CASRTDRAVGYTF. The full variable domain, completed using reference TRBV7-2 and TRBJ1-2, is GAGVSQSPSNKVTEKGKDVELRCDPISGHTALYWYRQSLGQGLEFLIYFQGNSAPDKSGLPSDRFSAERTGGSVSTLTIQRTQQEDSAVYLCASRTDRAVGYTFGSGTRLTVV.

This clone came up a few times. The chain recombines TRBV27 with TRBJ1-1; D gene ambiguous. The length of the CDR3 is 14 residues. The germline V gene has CDR1 MNHEY and CDR2 SMNVEV (reference sequence). V dropped 2 bases and J dropped 3 bases, with 10 bases sitting between them. In DNA, the CDR3 is TGTGCCAGCAGTTTAGGAGTTTATCACACTGAAGCTTTCTTT. Residues: CASSLGVYHTEAFF.

CDR3 coding DNA: TGTGCCAGCAGTCGGCCGAGCGCAACTAATGAAAAACTGTTTTTT. Amino acids: CASSRPSATNEKLFF. This chain joins TRBV28 and TRBJ1-4; D gene unclear. The CDR3 loop spans 15 amino acids. Trimming took off 5 bases at V and 0 bases at J, with 10 bases between the two ends. Looked up from germline, CDR1 is MDHEN and CDR2 is SYDVKM.

This chain links TRBV7-3 with TRBJ2-1, with 8 bases that match TRBD2. The CDR3 totals 15 residues. CDR1 is SGHTA, CDR2 FQGTGA, per germline. Unmatched junction bases numbered 6, after V lost 2 bases and J lost 6 bases. CDR3 residues: CASSLDGRASNEQFF. The CDR3 DNA reads TGTGCCAGCAGCTTAGACGGGAGGGCCTCCAATGAGCAGTTCTTC.

The chain recombines TRBV11-1 with TRBJ1-1; D call uncertain. The V gene lost 5 bases and the J gene lost 1 base, with 11 bases spanning the gap. The CDR3 length is 14 residues. Germline lookup yields CDR1 SGHAT and CDR2 FQDESV (reference sequence). CDR3 sequence reads: CASSQALGNTEAFF. For the CDR3, the DNA is TGTGCCAGCAGCCAGGCTTTGGGGAACACTGAAGCTTTCTTT. The full variable domain, its missing parts supplied by reference TRBV11-1 and TRBJ1-1, is EAEVAQSPRYKITEKSQAVAFWCDPISGHATLYWYRQILGQGPELLVQFQDESVVDDSQLPKDRFSAERLKGVDSTLKIQPAELGDSAMYLCASSQALGNTEAFFGQGTRLTVV.

This clone was observed once. The rearrangement joins TRBV6-6 to TRBJ2-5; TRBD2 matches 8 bases. J lost 5 bases, V lost 6 bases, and 8 bases had no gene match. This CDR3 spans 14 amino acids. Germline V CDR1 and CDR2: MNHNY, SVGAGI (reference sequence). Written as DNA, the CDR3 is TGTGCCAGCAGCGAGCGGGGGACGCGGGAGACCCAGTACTTC. This sequence encodes CASSERGTRETQYF.

The genes are TRBV27 and TRBJ2-2; D gene uncertain. This CDR3 has 12 residues. Per germline, CDR1 MNHEY and CDR2 SMNVEV (reference sequence). V lost 2 bases to trimming and J lost 6 bases, with 4 bases between them. The CDR3 here is CASSLTAGELFF. In DNA form, the CDR3 reads TGTGCCAGCAGTTTAACGGCCGGGGAGCTGTTTTTT.

This chain connects TRBV5-6 to TRBJ2-3; 10 positions agree with TRBD2. Germline-derived CDR1 and CDR2 are SGHDT and YYEEEE. The CDR3 extends over 17 amino acids. V was pared by 4 bases and J by 5 bases, with 13 bases of the junction left unmatched. The CDR3 bases are TGTGCCAGCAGCCCCGTTGGGGTAGCGGGAGGACGAGATACGCAGTATTTT. It translates to CASSPVGVAGGRDTQYF.

The chain combines TRBV27 with TRBJ1-1; 9 nucleotides align to TRBD1. The CDR3 runs to 16 residues. V lost 3 bases and J lost 3; bases outside the gene matches: 8. The germline gives CDR1 MNHEY, CDR2 SMNVEV (reference sequence). The CDR3 sequence is CASSFHRGLFYTEAFF. The CDR3 nucleotides read TGTGCCAGCAGTTTTCACAGGGGGCTTTTTTACACTGAAGCTTTCTTT.

The chain is built from TRBV5-1 and TRBJ2-3; 10 bases are shared with TRBD2. The germline CDR1 and CDR2 sequences are SGHRS and YFSETQ. V shed 4 bases, J shed 4 bases, and the junction held 6 bases outside the gene matches. The length of the CDR3 is 15 residues. The CDR3 nucleotides are TGCGCCAGCAGCCAACTAGCGGGATGGGCAGATACGCAGTATTTT. Translated, it gives CASSQLAGWADTQYF.

This clone appeared once. This rearrangement joins TRBV4-1 to TRBJ2-3; D may be TRBD1 (6 bases). Trimming left V 1 base short and J 13 bases short, with 15 bases between. CDR3 length equals 13 residues. Per germline, CDR1 MGHRA and CDR2 YSYEKL. The CDR3 loop is CASSQGTAERKYF. The CDR3 nucleotides are TGCGCCAGCAGCCAAGGGACAGCCGAACGGAAGTATTTT.

The chain combines TRBV12-5 with TRBJ1-2; D uncertain. Trimming cost V 3 bases and J 2 bases, with 7 bases left between them. The CDR3 totals 13 residues. CDR1 and CDR2 from the germline V gene are LGHNT and FRNRAP. DNA of the CDR3: TGTGCTAGTGGTTTCTCGGGAAACTATGGCTACACCTTC. Amino acids: CASGFSGNYGYTF.

This chain connects TRBV10-2 to TRBJ2-1; a weak D match, TRBD2 (6 bases). This CDR3 spans 15 amino acids. V was cut by 5 bases and J by 3 bases, with 14 bases left in between. The germline CDR1 and CDR2 sequences are WSHSY and SAAADI. The CDR3 coding sequence is TGCGCCAGCAGTACCGGGACGGGGGTCTACAATGAGCAGTTCTTC. It yields the protein CASSTGTGVYNEQFF.

This rearrangement joins TRBV11-2 to TRBJ2-7; the match to TRBD1 covers 10 bases. The CDR3 spans 17 residues. V was pared by 4 bases and J by 2 bases, with 11 bases of the junction left unmatched. CDR1 SGHAT and CDR2 FQNNGV come from the germline V gene. CDR3 in DNA: TGTGCCAGCAGCTCGTCCCACCGGGACAGGGGCCCCTACGAGCAGTACTTC. It yields the protein CASSSSHRDRGPYEQYF.

The rearrangement uses TRBV12-5 and TRBJ2-7; D might be TRBD1 (5 bases). Germline assignment: CDR1 LGHNT and CDR2 FRNRAP. CDR3 length equals 14 residues. The V end lost 8 bases, the J end lost 4 bases, and 18 bases lay between the germline ends. The CDR3 protein is CASYLGARRYEQYF. The CDR3 DNA reads TGTGCTAGTTACCTTGGGGCTCGGCGGTACGAGCAGTACTTC.

This clone was found a few times. This rearrangement joins TRBV29-1 to TRBJ1-3; the D is unclear. CDR1 and CDR2 from the germline V gene are SQVTM and ANQGSEA. The CDR3 loop spans 12 amino acids. Trimming removed 3 bases at V and 2 bases at J, with 5 bases between. Written as DNA, the CDR3 is TGCAGCGTTGACGGTACTGGAAACACCATATATTTT. Its protein is CSVDGTGNTIYF. The complete variable domain, with remaining parts taken from reference TRBV29-1 and TRBJ1-3, reads SAVISQKPSRDICQRGTSLTIQCQVDSQVTMMFWYRQQPGQSLTLIATANQGSEATYESGFVIDKFPISRPNLTFSTLTVSNMSPEDSSIYLCSVDGTGNTIYFGEGSWLTVV.

This chain connects TRBV14 to TRBJ2-5, with D perhaps matching TRBD2 (5 bases). Germline CDR1 SGHDN, CDR2 FVKESK. The CDR3 has 14 residues. V lost 0 bases, J lost 4 bases, and 9 bases lay in between. CDR3 loop: CASSQEGSIETQYF. The CDR3 DNA follows: TGTGCCAGCAGCCAAGAGGGGAGCATAGAGACCCAGTACTTC.

The J gene is TRBJ2-1, the V gene TRBV7-3, with TRBD2 matching 7 bases. Trimming took 1 base from V and 3 from J; bases not matched to a gene: 6. Germline CDR1 is SGHTA and CDR2 is FQGTGA. This CDR3 spans 16 amino acids. DNA of the CDR3: TGTGCCAGCAGCTTAATCCGAGCGGGGAACTACAATGAGCAGTTCTTC. Translated: CASSLIRAGNYNEQFF.

The V call is TRBV19, the J call TRBJ2-5, with TRBD1 identical over 7 bases. The CDR3 spans 13 residues. The V gene's germline CDR1 is LNHDA and CDR2 SQIVND (reference sequence). Trimming removed 8 bases from V and 4 bases from J; junction bases left unmatched: 7. CDR3 loop: CASSRQGIETQYF. CDR3 in DNA: TGTGCCAGTTCGAGACAGGGTATAGAGACCCAGTACTTC.

The chain carries TRBV27 and TRBJ1-1, with D possibly TRBD1 on 6 matching bases. Germline CDR1 reads MNHEY; CDR2 reads SMNVEV (reference sequence). V lost 6 bases and J 0 bases, leaving 17 bases between the germline ends. This CDR3 spans 16 amino acids. The CDR3 bases are TGTGCCAGCAGCCTGGGGCTAGACAGGCTGAACACTGAAGCTTTCTTT. It yields the protein CASSLGLDRLNTEAFF.

The chain links TRBV27 to TRBJ2-7; D remains unclear. Germline loops: CDR1 MNHEY, CDR2 SMNVEV (reference sequence). The CDR3 covers 13 residues. V lost 1 base to trimming and J lost 2 bases, with 6 bases between them. In nucleotides, the CDR3 is TGTGCCAGCAGTTTATTTCGGGCCTACGAGCAGTACTTC. As protein: CASSLFRAYEQYF.

The chain recombines TRBV5-5 with TRBJ2-7; 10 bases are a match to TRBD2. V trimming: 4 bases; J trimming: 0 bases; junction bases outside the gene matches: 7. The CDR3 is made up of 16 amino acids. Per the germline V gene, CDR1 is SGHKS and CDR2 is YYEKEE (reference sequence). In DNA, the CDR3 is TGTGCCAGCAGCACCTCTCCTAGCGGGGGCTCCTACGAGCAGTACTTC. This encodes CASSTSPSGGSYEQYF.